This TCR beta chain derives from a study of CD8+CD57+ T cells in acquired aplastic anemia. In the study overall: DNA recovered from sorted CD4+ and CD8+ cells had a mean of approximately 3 ug.

Only patients with CD8+CD57+ cell expansion on flow cytometry were chosen for sequencing. Every patient had severe acquired aplastic anemia. Genomic DNA was employed as the template in profiling TCR beta VDJ and CDR3. TCRdb processed the reads anew with MiXCR; each CDR3 protein has one entry. The sample consists of 150,000 to 200,000 distinct CDR3 sequences, about 45% of them appearing once. The receptor was derived from a human donor with aplastic anemia. Sequenced sample: sorted CD4+, CD8+, or CD8+CD57+ T cells (not recorded which) from PBMCs.

CDR3 protein: CSLETGVRGYTF. The CDR3 DNA reads TGCAGTTTAGAGACAGGGGTGAGGGGCTACACCTTC. The rearrangement uses TRBV20-1 and TRBJ1-2, with TRBD1 matching over 8 bases. The CDR3 covers 12 residues. Germline V gene lookup returns CDR1 DFQATT and CDR2 SNEGSKA (reference sequence). The V and J ends lost 8 bases and 8 bases, in that order; junction bases with no gene match: 10.